This T cell receptor beta chain was recovered during a study of blood T cell repertoires in COVID-19. The study recruited people aged 18 to 89 years across around 24 US areas. Before being deemed recovered, Cohort 3 donors had two negative PCRs, clearance, or symptom resolution. The CDR3 spans 17 residues. Germline CDR1 and CDR2: LGHNA and YSLEER. Trimming stripped 0 bases from V and 2 bases from J, with 15 bases between. In the original processing: By means of reference gene primer amplification, nucleated cell counts were estimated. The data were produced by immunoSEQ multiplex PCR, yet TCRdb's version contains in-frame clones alone and is incomplete. V and J calls and clone size follow that table, whereas D and trimming were derived from the DNA. The sample carries about 210,000 clones, approximately 90% recorded once.

The specimen sequenced was PBMCs or T cells enriched from blood (not recorded which). This TCR was sampled from a man aged 30 to 39 who had recovered from COVID-19. V usage is TRBV4-3 and J usage is TRBJ2-3, with D maybe TRBD1 (5 bases). The CDR3 nucleotides are TGCGCCAGCAGCCAAGATTCGGACACCTTTAACACAGATACGCAGTATTTT. Its translation: CASSQDSDTFNTDTQYF.